This T cell receptor beta chain was observed in a study of T cell repertoires in cytomegalovirus infection. Study-wide points: Cumulative frequency (of public TCR beta family members) identified carriers of CMV plus the relevant HLA.

Using its own MiXCR run on the reads, TCRdb lists one record per CDR3 protein. The data show hundreds of thousands of distinct CDR3 sequences, with less than 25% seen just once and 7% to 9% held by the top ten. V shed 1 base and J shed 10 bases, with 20 bases lying between them. The CDR3 runs to 16 residues. In germline, CDR1 is SEHNR, CDR2 FQNEAQ (reference sequence). The sample holds many counts of this clonotype. Its antigen is unknown. The sequence was obtained from a human donor in good health (CMV status not recorded). Some clones in this sample may be carry-over from other donors' samples. What was sequenced was CD8+ T cells from PBMCs. The rearrangement joins TRBV7-9 to TRBJ2-1; D may be TRBD2 (6 bases). CDR3 residues: CASSLDRDSTPREQFF. The CDR3 bases are TGTGCCAGCAGCTTAGACCGGGACTCAACCCCTCGGGAGCAGTTCTTC.